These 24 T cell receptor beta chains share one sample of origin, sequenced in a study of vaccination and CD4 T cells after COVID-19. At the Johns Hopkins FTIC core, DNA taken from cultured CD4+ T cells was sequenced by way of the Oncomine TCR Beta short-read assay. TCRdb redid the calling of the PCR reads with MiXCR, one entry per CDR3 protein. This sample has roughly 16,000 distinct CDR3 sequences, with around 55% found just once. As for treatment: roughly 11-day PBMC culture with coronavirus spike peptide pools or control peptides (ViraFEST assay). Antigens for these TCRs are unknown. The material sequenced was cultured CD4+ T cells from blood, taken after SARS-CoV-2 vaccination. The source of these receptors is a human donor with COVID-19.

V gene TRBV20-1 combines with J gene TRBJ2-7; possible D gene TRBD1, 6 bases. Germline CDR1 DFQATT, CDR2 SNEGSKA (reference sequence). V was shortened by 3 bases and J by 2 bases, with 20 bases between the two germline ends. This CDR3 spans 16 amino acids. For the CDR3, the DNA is TGCAGTGCTAGGGAAACCACACGGGACAACGCCTACGAGCAGTACTTC. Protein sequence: CSARETTRDNAYEQYF.

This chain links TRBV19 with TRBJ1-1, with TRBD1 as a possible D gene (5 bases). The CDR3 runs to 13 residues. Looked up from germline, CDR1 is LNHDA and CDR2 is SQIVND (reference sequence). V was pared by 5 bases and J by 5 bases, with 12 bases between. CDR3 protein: CASSWGRETEAFF. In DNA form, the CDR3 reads TGTGCCAGTAGTTGGGGACGCGAAACTGAAGCTTTCTTT.

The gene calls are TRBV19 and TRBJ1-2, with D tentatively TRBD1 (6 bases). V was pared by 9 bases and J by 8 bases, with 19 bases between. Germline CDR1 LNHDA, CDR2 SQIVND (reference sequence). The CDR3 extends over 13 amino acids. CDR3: CASSAGRGAGYTF. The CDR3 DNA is TGTGCCAGCTCCGCAGGCAGGGGCGCAGGCTACACCTTC.

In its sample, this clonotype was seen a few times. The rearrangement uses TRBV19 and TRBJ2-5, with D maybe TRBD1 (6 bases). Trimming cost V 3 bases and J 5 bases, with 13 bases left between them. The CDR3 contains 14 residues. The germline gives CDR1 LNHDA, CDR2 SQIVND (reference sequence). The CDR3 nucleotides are TGTGCCAGTAGTATTAGTGGGACATCGGAGACCCAGTACTTC. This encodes CASSISGTSETQYF.

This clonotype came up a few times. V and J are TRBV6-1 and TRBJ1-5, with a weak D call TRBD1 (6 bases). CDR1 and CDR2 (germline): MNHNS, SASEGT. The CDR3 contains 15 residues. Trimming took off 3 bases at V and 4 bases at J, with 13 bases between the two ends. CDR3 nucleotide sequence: TGTGCCAGCAGTGAGGACGACAGGCCTAATCAGCCCCAGCATTTT. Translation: CASSEDDRPNQPQHF.

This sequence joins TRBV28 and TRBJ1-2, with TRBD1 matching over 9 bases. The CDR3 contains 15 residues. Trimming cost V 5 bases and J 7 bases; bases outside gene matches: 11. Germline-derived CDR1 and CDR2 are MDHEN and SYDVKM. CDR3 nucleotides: TGTGCCAGCAGTGTCCCCGGGACAGGGCCTTCTGGCTACACCTTC. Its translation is CASSVPGTGPSGYTF.

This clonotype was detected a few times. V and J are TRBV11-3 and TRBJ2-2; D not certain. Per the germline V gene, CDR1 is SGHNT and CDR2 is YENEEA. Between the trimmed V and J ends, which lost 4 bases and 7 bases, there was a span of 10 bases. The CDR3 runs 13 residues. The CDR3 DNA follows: TGTGCCAGCAGCTCCCCAAGGAGCGGGGAGCTGTTTTTT. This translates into CASSSPRSGELFF.

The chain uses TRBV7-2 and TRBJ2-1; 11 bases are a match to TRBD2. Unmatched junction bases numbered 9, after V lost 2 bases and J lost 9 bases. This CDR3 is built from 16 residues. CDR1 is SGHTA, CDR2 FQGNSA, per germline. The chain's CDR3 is CASSLTRLAGTGEQFF. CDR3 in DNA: TGTGCCAGCAGCTTAACAAGACTAGCGGGGACAGGTGAGCAGTTCTTC.

The CDR3 DNA is TGTGCCAGCAGCCAGGGCCCCCTCGGTGAAGCTTTCTTT. It translates to CASSQGPLGEAFF. The chain is built from TRBV11-3 and TRBJ1-1; a weak D match, TRBD1 (5 bases). The germline CDR1 and CDR2 sequences are SGHNT and YENEEA. The CDR3 spans 13 residues. V lost 5 bases and J 7 bases, leaving 14 bases between the germline ends.

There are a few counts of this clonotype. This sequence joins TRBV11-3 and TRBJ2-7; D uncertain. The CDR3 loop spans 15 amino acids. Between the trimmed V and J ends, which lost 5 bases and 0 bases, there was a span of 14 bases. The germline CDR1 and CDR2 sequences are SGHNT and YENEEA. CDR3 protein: CASSKGASSSYEQYF. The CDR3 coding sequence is TGTGCCAGCAGCAAAGGAGCGTCAAGCTCCTACGAGCAGTACTTC.

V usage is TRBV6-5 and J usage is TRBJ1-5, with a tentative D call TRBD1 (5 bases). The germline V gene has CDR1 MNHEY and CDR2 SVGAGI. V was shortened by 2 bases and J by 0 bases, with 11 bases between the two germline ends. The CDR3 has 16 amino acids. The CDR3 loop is CASSYLGGASNQPQHF. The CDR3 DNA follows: TGTGCCAGCAGTTACCTCGGGGGAGCTAGCAATCAGCCCCAGCATTTT.

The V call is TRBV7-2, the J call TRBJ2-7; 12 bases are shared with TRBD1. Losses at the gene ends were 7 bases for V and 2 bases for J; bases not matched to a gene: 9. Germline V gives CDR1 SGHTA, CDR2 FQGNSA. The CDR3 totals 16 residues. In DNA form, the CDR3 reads TGTGCCAGCACCTTTCCCCGGGACAGGGGGCCCTACGAGCAGTACTTC. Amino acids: CASTFPRDRGPYEQYF.

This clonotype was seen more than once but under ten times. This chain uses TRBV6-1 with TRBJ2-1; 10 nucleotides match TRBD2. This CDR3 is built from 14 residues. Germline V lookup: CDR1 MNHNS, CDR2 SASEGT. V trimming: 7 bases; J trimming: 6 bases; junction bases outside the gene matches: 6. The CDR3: CASTTGLASNEQFF. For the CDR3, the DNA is TGTGCCAGCACTACGGGACTAGCGTCCAATGAGCAGTTCTTC.

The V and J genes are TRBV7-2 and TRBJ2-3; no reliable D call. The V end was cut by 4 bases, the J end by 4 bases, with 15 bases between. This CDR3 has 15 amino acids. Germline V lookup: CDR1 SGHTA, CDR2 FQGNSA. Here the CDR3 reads CASSSWINGADTQYF. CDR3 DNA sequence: TGTGCCAGCAGCTCCTGGATAAACGGTGCAGATACGCAGTATTTT.

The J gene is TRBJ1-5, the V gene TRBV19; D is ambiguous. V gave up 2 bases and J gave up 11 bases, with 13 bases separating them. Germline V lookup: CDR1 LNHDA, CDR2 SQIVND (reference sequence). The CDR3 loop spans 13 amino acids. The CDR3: CASSIISDAAQHF. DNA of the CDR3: TGTGCCAGTAGTATAATCTCCGACGCAGCCCAGCATTTT.

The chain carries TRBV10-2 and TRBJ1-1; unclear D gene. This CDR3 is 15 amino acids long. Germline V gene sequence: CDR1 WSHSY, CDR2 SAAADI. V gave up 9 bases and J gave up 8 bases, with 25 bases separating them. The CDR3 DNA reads TGCGCCAGTGGGTCGCCGGGAATTCGCCTAACCGAAGCTTTCTTT. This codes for CASGSPGIRLTEAFF.

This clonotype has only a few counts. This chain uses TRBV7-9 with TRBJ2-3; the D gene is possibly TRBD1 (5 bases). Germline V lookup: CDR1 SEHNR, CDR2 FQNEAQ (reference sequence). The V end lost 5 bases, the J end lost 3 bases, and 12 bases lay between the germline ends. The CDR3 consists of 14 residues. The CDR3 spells CASSQDKTTDTQYF. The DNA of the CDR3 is TGTGCCAGCAGCCAGGACAAAACGACAGATACGCAGTATTTT.

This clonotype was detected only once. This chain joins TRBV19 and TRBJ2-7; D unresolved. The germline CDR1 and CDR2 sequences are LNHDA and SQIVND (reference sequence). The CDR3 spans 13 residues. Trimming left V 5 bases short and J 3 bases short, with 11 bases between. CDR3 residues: CASSATANYEQYF. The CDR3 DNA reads TGTGCCAGTAGTGCCACGGCTAACTACGAGCAGTACTTC.

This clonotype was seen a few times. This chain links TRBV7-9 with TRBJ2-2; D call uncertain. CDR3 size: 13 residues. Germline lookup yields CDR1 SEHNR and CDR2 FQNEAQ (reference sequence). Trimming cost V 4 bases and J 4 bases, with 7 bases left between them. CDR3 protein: CASSSTVTGELFF. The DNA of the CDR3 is TGTGCCAGCAGCTCTACAGTCACCGGGGAGCTGTTTTTT. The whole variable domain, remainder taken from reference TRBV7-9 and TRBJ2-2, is DTGVSQNPRHKITKRGQNVTFRCDPISEHNRLYWYRQTLGQGPEFLTYFQNEAQLEKSRLLSDRFSAERPKGSFSTLEIQRTEQGDSAMYLCASSSTVTGELFFGEGSRLTVL.

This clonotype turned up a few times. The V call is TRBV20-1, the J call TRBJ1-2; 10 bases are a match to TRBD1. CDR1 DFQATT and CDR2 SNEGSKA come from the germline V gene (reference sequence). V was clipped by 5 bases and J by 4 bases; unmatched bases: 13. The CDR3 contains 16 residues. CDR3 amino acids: CSAQPTGGPRFYGYTF. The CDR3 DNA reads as TGCAGTGCTCAGCCGACAGGGGGCCCCCGGTTCTATGGCTACACCTTC.

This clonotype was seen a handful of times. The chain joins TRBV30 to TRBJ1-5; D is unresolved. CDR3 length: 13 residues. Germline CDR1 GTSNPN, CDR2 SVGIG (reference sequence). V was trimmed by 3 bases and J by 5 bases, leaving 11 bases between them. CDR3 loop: CAWSSRVDQPQHF. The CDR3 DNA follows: TGTGCCTGGAGCTCCCGAGTGGATCAGCCCCAGCATTTT.

The CDR3, as DNA: TGCAGTGCTAGGGACAGGGCCAGATCTAACTATGGCTACACCTTC. This codes for CSARDRARSNYGYTF. The chain combines TRBV20-1 with TRBJ1-2; TRBD1 aligns across 8 bases. CDR1 DFQATT and CDR2 SNEGSKA come from the germline V gene (reference sequence). V lost 3 bases, J lost 0 bases, and 6 bases stayed unmatched. This CDR3 comprises 15 residues.

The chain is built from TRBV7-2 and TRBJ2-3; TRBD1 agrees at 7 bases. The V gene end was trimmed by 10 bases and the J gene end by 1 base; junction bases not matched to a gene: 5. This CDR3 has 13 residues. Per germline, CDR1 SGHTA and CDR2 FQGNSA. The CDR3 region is CANTGVGTDTQYF. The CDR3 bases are TGTGCCAACACAGGGGTGGGCACAGATACGCAGTATTTT.

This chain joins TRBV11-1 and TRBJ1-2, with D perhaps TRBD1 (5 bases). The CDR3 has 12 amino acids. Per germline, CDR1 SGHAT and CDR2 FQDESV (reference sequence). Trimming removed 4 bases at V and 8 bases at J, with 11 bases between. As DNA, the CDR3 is TGTGCCAGCAGCTGGGGACCCGGGGGCTACACCTTC. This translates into CASSWGPGGYTF.